The rows below give T cell receptor beta chains drawn from one sample of a study of blood T cell repertoires in COVID-19. The protocol was immunoSEQ multiplex PCR, while the TCRdb copy is restricted to in-frame clones and leaves out a portion. The data hold about 170,000 clones, with 85% to 90% observed a single time. The specimen was peripheral blood. These receptors were collected from a man in his forties or fifties who had recovered from COVID-19. Each CDR3 is given with its conserved first and last residue. A D gene is named only where the DNA matches it firmly. Clone size is stated in some rows and not others, as once, few, many or a class when expanded.

CDR3: CSVLRTDSYEQYF
DNA: TGCAGCGTTTTGAGGACAGACTCCTACGAGCAGTACTTC
J: TRBJ2-7
V: TRBV29-1
size: -
D: -

CDR3: CASSSPSSGGVKETQYF
DNA: TGTGCCAGCAGTTCCCCCTCTAGCGGGGGGGTAAAAGAGACCCAGTACTTC
J: TRBJ2-5
V: TRBV27
size: -
D: TRBD2

CDR3: CASSSGSSNQPQHF
DNA: TGTGCCAGTAGTTCGGGGAGTAGCAATCAGCCCCAGCATTTT
J: TRBJ1-5
V: TRBV19
size: once
D: -

CDR3: CASKPGTSGGPTDTQYF
DNA: TGTGCCAGCAAACCCGGGACTAGCGGGGGGCCCACAGATACGCAGTATTTT
J: TRBJ2-3
V: TRBV19
size: -
D: TRBD2

CDR3: CAITTDLNQPQHF
DNA: TGTGCCATCACGACAGATTTAAATCAGCCCCAGCATTTT
J: TRBJ1-5
V: TRBV10-3
size: few
D: -

CDR3: CASSVPPMGVGELFF
DNA: TGTGCCAGCAGTGTTCCCCCCATGGGAGTCGGGGAGCTGTTTTTT
J: TRBJ2-2
V: TRBV2
size: -
D: -

CDR3: CASSQENSGGAREQYF
DNA: TGTGCCAGCAGCCAAGAGAATAGCGGGGGGGCGAGGGAGCAGTACTTC
J: TRBJ2-7
V: TRBV4-2
size: -
D: TRBD2

CDR3: CASSSLGGPTGELFF
DNA: TGTGCCAGCAGCTCCTTAGGGGGTCCCACCGGGGAGCTGTTTTTT
J: TRBJ2-2
V: TRBV7-2
size: -
D: -

CDR3: CASSFTGDSYEQYF
DNA: TGTGCCAGTAGCTTCACAGGGGATTCCTACGAGCAGTACTTC
J: TRBJ2-7
V: TRBV7-3
size: -
D: TRBD1

CDR3: CASSLGGRGQETQYF
DNA: TGTGCCAGCAGCTTAGGGGGCCGGGGCCAAGAGACCCAGTACTTC
J: TRBJ2-5
V: TRBV7-3
size: -
D: -

CDR3: CASLIGGPGNTEAFF
DNA: TGTGCCAGCCTAATAGGAGGGCCGGGGAACACTGAAGCTTTCTTT
J: TRBJ1-1
V: TRBV28
size: -
D: -

CDR3: CASSPRTSGNNEQFF
DNA: TGTGCCAGCAGCCCCCGGACTAGCGGAAACAATGAGCAGTTCTTC
J: TRBJ2-1
V: TRBV9
size: -
D: TRBD2

CDR3: CASSLLFMGRWTEAFF
DNA: TGTGCCAGCAGTTTACTGTTTATGGGGAGGTGGACTGAAGCTTTCTTT
J: TRBJ1-1
V: TRBV27
size: -
D: -

CDR3: CSATTGSYTEAFF
DNA: TGCAGCGCAACGACAGGTTCGTACACTGAAGCTTTCTTT
J: TRBJ1-1
V: TRBV29-1
size: -
D: -

CDR3: CASSLVGRRQGTQYF
DNA: TGTGCCAGCAGCTTAGTCGGCAGGCGCCAGGGGACCCAGTACTTC
J: TRBJ2-5
V: TRBV7-2
size: once
D: -

CDR3: CAITQGQEDGYTF
DNA: TGTGCCATCACGCAAGGACAGGAGGATGGCTACACCTTC
J: TRBJ1-2
V: TRBV10-3
size: -
D: TRBD1